This T cell receptor beta chain is drawn from a study of OX40 agonist ivuxolimab in advanced cancers. At baseline, cycle 4 day 1, and cycle 7 day 1, blood was sampled. V was pared by 2 bases and J by 7 bases, with 15 bases between. Germline V CDR1 and CDR2: ENHRY, SYGVKD. The CDR3 is made up of 14 amino acids. Findings and caveats of the study: Expanded clones were, on average, more numerous in CD8+ T cells than in CD4+.

Assay: immunoSEQ multiplex PCR; the TCRdb copy retains only in-frame clones and omits some. The sample includes some 150,000 clones, roughly 91% of them seen just once. This clone has just a few counts. Antigen specificity is unknown. The TCR sequence derives from an adult with an advanced solid tumor such as melanoma, head and neck, liver or kidney cancer. The rearrangement uses TRBV10-3 and TRBJ2-7; D not certain. The sample consisted of CD4+ or CD8+ T cells sorted from blood, taken in a trial of the OX40 agonist ivuxolimab. In DNA form, the CDR3 reads TGTGCCATCAGTGAGCCGGGTGTGACTGTGGAGCAGTACTTC. Translated: CAISEPGVTVEQYF.